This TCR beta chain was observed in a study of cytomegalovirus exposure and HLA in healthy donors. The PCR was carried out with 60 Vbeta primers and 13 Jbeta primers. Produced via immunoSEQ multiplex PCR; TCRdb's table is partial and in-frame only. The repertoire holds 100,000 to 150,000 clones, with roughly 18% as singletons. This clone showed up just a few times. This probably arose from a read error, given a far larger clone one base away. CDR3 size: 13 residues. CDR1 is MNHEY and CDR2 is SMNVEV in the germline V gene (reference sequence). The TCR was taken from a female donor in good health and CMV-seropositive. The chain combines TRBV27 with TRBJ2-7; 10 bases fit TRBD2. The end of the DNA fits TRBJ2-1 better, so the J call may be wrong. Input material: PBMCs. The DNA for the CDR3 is TGTGCCAGCAGTTGGACTAGCGGCTACGAGCAGTTCTTC. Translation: CASSWTSGYEQFF.